Shown below are 28 T cell receptor beta chains from a single sample sequenced in a study of cytomegalovirus exposure and HLA in healthy donors. Vbeta (60) and Jbeta (13) primers were used in the PCR. Profiled with immunoSEQ multiplex PCR; TCRdb holds only in-frame clones, not every one. The sample contains nearly 65,000 clones, 73% of which appear only once. What was sequenced was PBMCs. All receptors come from a man aged 45-65 years in good health and CMV-seronegative.

The chain combines TRBV5-1 with TRBJ1-2; 7 positions match TRBD1. Germline V gene sequence: CDR1 SGHRS, CDR2 YFSETQ. The CDR3 length is 15 residues. V was clipped by 4 bases and J by 6 bases; unmatched bases: 12. As DNA, the CDR3 is TGCGCCAGCAGCCTGGGTAGACAGGGTTGGGATGGCTACACCTTC. This sequence encodes CASSLGRQGWDGYTF.

The rearrangement links TRBV27 to TRBJ2-4; D remains ambiguous. Germline lookup yields CDR1 MNHEY and CDR2 SMNVEV (reference sequence). The germline V and J ends were trimmed by 8 bases and 4 bases, with 21 bases remaining between them. The CDR3 consists of 16 residues. The CDR3: CASRSNSLNRKNIQYF. As DNA, the CDR3 is TGTGCCAGCCGGTCGAACTCGTTGAATCGTAAAAACATTCAGTACTTC.

V is TRBV7-2 and J is TRBJ2-2, with D unresolved. Germline lookup yields CDR1 SGHTA and CDR2 FQGNSA. Trimming took off 1 base at V and 7 bases at J, with 7 bases between the two ends. This CDR3 comprises 13 residues. The CDR3 loop reads CASSLVGGGELFF. CDR3 bases: TGTGCCAGCAGCTTAGTAGGCGGCGGGGAGCTGTTTTTT.

V and J are TRBV10-2 and TRBJ1-2; D unclear. Germline V lookup: CDR1 WSHSY, CDR2 SAAADI. There are 13 residues in the CDR3. Trimming took off 3 bases at V and 5 bases at J, with 10 bases between the two ends. The CDR3: CASSEGRGYGYTF. Here the CDR3 DNA reads TGCGCCAGCAGTGAAGGCCGAGGGTATGGCTACACCTTC.

The chain recombines TRBV5-4 with TRBJ2-3, with 10 bases aligning to TRBD1. This CDR3 contains 14 residues. CDR1 and CDR2 from the germline V gene are SGHNT and YYREEE (reference sequence). The V and J ends lost 5 bases and 3 bases, in that order; junction bases with no gene match: 3. CDR3 nucleotides: TGTGCCAGCAGGGCGGGACAGGGGACAGATACGCAGTATTTT. Translating gives CASRAGQGTDTQYF. Variable domain in full (rest from reference TRBV5-4 and TRBJ2-3): ETGVTQSPTHLIKTRGQQVTLRCSSQSGHNTVSWYQQALGQGPQFIFQYYREEENGRGNFPPRFSGLQFPNYSSELNVNALELDDSALYLCASRAGQGTDTQYFGPGTRLTVL.

The chain carries TRBV7-9 and TRBJ1-2; maybe TRBD1 (6 bases). The CDR3 contains 15 residues. The germline V and J ends were trimmed by 3 bases and 3 bases, with 14 bases remaining between them. Germline values: CDR1 SEHNR, CDR2 FQNEAQ (reference sequence). CDR3 protein: CASSLLTGAYYGYTF. CDR3 DNA: TGTGCCAGCAGCTTGCTGACAGGAGCCTACTATGGCTACACCTTC.

This chain uses TRBV19 with TRBJ2-2, with a weak D call TRBD1 (7 bases). This CDR3 region has 15 residues. In germline, CDR1 is LNHDA, CDR2 SQIVND (reference sequence). V lost 3 bases to trimming and J lost 5 bases, with 13 bases between them. CDR3 coding DNA: TGTGCCAGTAGTATGCTCAGGGGGAGGACCGGGGAGCTGTTTTTT. This gives the protein CASSMLRGRTGELFF. The whole variable domain, remainder taken from reference TRBV19 and TRBJ2-2, is DGGITQSPKYLFRKEGQNVTLSCEQNLNHDAMYWYRQDPGQGLRLIYYSQIVNDFQKGDIAEGYSVSREKKESFPLTVTSAQKNPTAFYLCASSMLRGRTGELFFGEGSRLTVL.

This clone was detected only a few times. The gene calls are TRBV18 and TRBJ1-4; the match to TRBD1 covers 9 bases. Germline V lookup: CDR1 KGHSH, CDR2 LQKENI. The CDR3 is 16 residues long. J gave up 8 bases and V 3 bases, and 10 bases lay outside the gene matches. The CDR3 DNA is TGTGCCAGCTCACCTAGGACAGGGGCTTATCACGAAAAACTGTTTTTT. It encodes CASSPRTGAYHEKLFF.

The CDR3 region is CASSKRGRQETQYF. CDR3 DNA sequence: TGTGCCAGCAGCAAGCGGGGCCGCCAAGAGACCCAGTACTTC. The chain links TRBV7-8 to TRBJ2-5; 7 bases line up with TRBD2. Losses at the gene ends were 5 bases for V and 1 base for J; bases not matched to a gene: 4. This CDR3 has 14 residues. CDR1 SGHVS and CDR2 FQNEAQ come from the germline V gene.

This clone occurred a few times. V and J are TRBV18 and TRBJ1-5, with a possible D match to TRBD1 (5 bases). Trimming took 1 base from V and 0 from J, leaving 13 bases between them. In germline, CDR1 is KGHSH, CDR2 LQKENI. The CDR3 is 17 residues long. CDR3 in amino acids: CASSPQAGMDSNQPQHF. The DNA for the CDR3 is TGTGCCAGCTCACCACAAGCAGGGATGGATAGCAATCAGCCCCAGCATTTT.

This chain uses TRBV28 with TRBJ2-7, with D possibly TRBD1 on 5 matching bases. Trimming took 6 bases from V and 1 from J, leaving 13 bases between them. CDR1 is MDHEN, CDR2 SYDVKM, per germline. This CDR3 contains 14 residues. The CDR3 loop is CASRGQGGSYEQYF. CDR3 bases: TGTGCCAGCAGAGGGCAGGGCGGTTCCTACGAGCAGTACTTC.

This rearrangement joins TRBV6-5 to TRBJ1-5; weak D call: TRBD1 (5 bases). Germline V gene data show CDR1 as MNHEY and CDR2 as SVGAGI. Trimming stripped 6 bases from V and 3 bases from J, with 15 bases between. The CDR3 extends over 15 amino acids. The CDR3, as DNA: TGTGCCAGCAGACTCGCGGGGGGGATCAATCAGCCCCAGCATTTT. Its translation is CASRLAGGINQPQHF.

The chain has TRBV11-2 and TRBJ1-6; 9 nucleotides match TRBD1. V lost 5 bases, J lost 10 bases, and 6 bases stayed unmatched. The CDR3 is 14 residues long. The germline CDR1 and CDR2 sequences are SGHAT and FQNNGV. This CDR3 reads CASSADRGGSPLHF. CDR3 DNA: TGTGCCAGCAGCGCCGACAGGGGGGGCTCACCCCTCCACTTT. Complete variable domain (other parts from reference TRBV11-2 and TRBJ1-6): EAGVAQSPRYKIIEKRQSVAFWCNPISGHATLYWYQQILGQGPKLLIQFQNNGVVDDSQLPKDRFSAERLKGVDSTLKIQPAKLEDSAVYLCASSADRGGSPLHFGNGTRLTVT.

The chain uses TRBV7-9 and TRBJ2-7; 13 bases agree with TRBD2. The CDR3 totals 16 residues. With 5 bases clipped from V and 0 bases from J, the junction kept 4 bases outside the gene matches. Germline V gives CDR1 SEHNR, CDR2 FQNEAQ (reference sequence). The CDR3 spells CASSPRLAGGSYEQYF. CDR3 sequence (DNA): TGTGCCAGCAGCCCTAGACTAGCGGGGGGCTCCTACGAGCAGTACTTC.

The chain is built from TRBV11-2 and TRBJ1-2, with D maybe TRBD1 (6 bases). Trimming removed 4 bases at V and 4 bases at J, with 19 bases between. Germline V lookup: CDR1 SGHAT, CDR2 FQNNGV. This CDR3 comprises 16 residues. Here the CDR3 reads CASSSIKGDVGYGYTF. DNA for the CDR3: TGTGCCAGCAGCTCCATTAAGGGGGACGTAGGCTATGGCTACACCTTC. The full variable domain, its missing parts supplied by reference TRBV11-2 and TRBJ1-2, is EAGVAQSPRYKIIEKRQSVAFWCNPISGHATLYWYQQILGQGPKLLIQFQNNGVVDDSQLPKDRFSAERLKGVDSTLKIQPAKLEDSAVYLCASSSIKGDVGYGYTFGSGTRLTVV.

The J gene is TRBJ2-7, the V gene TRBV27; 8 bases are a match to TRBD2. Germline assignment: CDR1 MNHEY and CDR2 SMNVEV (reference sequence). Trimming cost V 6 bases and J 0 bases; bases outside gene matches: 7. This CDR3 region has 15 residues. Written as DNA, the CDR3 is TGTGCCAGCAGCCAACGGGGGGGTAGCTCCTACGAGCAGTACTTC. Protein: CASSQRGGSSYEQYF.

This clone has a handful of counts. The chain uses TRBV6-5 and TRBJ1-2; tentatively, D is TRBD1 (6 bases). The CDR3 covers 13 residues. V was cut by 6 bases and J by 3 bases, with 11 bases left in between. Germline CDR1 reads MNHEY; CDR2 reads SVGAGI. For the CDR3, the DNA is TGTGCCAGCAGCCCAGGGGCAGACTATGGCTACACCTTC. Residues: CASSPGADYGYTF.

The chain employs TRBV10-3 and TRBJ2-1, with D uncertain. V was cut by 3 bases and J by 9 bases, with 9 bases left in between. This CDR3 comprises 12 residues. CDR1 and CDR2 from the germline V gene are ENHRY and SYGVKD. The CDR3 bases are TGTGCCATCAGTGACGGGTCCGCTGAGCAGTTCTTC. This gives the protein CAISDGSAEQFF.

The chain combines TRBV19 with TRBJ1-1, with D uncertain. The CDR3 contains 13 residues. Germline CDR1 and CDR2: LNHDA and SQIVND (reference sequence). The V end was cut by 1 base, the J end by 4 bases, with 7 bases between. The CDR3 here is CASSIVVATEAFF. In DNA form, the CDR3 reads TGTGCCAGTAGTATAGTCGTAGCCACTGAAGCTTTCTTT.

The chain has TRBV6-5 and TRBJ1-2; D gene ambiguous. V lost 6 bases, J lost 2 bases, and 13 bases lay in between. Germline V gene data show CDR1 as MNHEY and CDR2 as SVGAGI. The CDR3 is made up of 14 amino acids. The CDR3 spells CASSREALNYGYTF. CDR3 coding DNA: TGTGCCAGCAGCCGAGAGGCCCTGAACTATGGCTACACCTTC.

The V and J genes are TRBV2 and TRBJ2-7; 9 bases line up with TRBD1. The V gene's germline CDR1 is SNHLY and CDR2 FYNNEI. This CDR3 region has 16 residues. V shed 8 bases, J shed 3 bases, and the junction held 14 bases outside the gene matches. The CDR3 spells CASCQPGQGTNYEQYF. The DNA of the CDR3 is TGTGCCAGCTGCCAACCGGGACAGGGAACCAACTACGAGCAGTACTTC.

This chain uses TRBV14 with TRBJ2-4, with 7 positions matching TRBD1. Trimming at V came to 4 bases and at J to 0 bases, leaving 6 bases not matched to a gene. The CDR3 totals 16 residues. Germline assignment: CDR1 SGHDN and CDR2 FVKESK. CDR3 sequence (DNA): TGTGCCAGCAGCCGGACAGGAGGAGGAGCCAAAAACATTCAGTACTTC. This translates into CASSRTGGGAKNIQYF. The whole variable domain, filled in from reference TRBV14 and TRBJ2-4, reads EAGVTQFPSHSVIEKGQTVTLRCDPISGHDNLYWYRRVMGKEIKFLLHFVKESKQDESGMPNNRFLAERTGGTYSTLKVQPAELEDSGVYFCASSRTGGGAKNIQYFGAGTRLSVL.

The rearrangement joins TRBV25-1 to TRBJ1-6, with TRBD1 as a possible D gene (5 bases). CDR1 and CDR2 (germline): MGHDK, SYGVNS. The CDR3 has 14 amino acids. V shed 7 bases and J shed 2 bases, with 9 bases lying between them. The CDR3 here is CASMGGTYNSPLHF. The CDR3 DNA reads TGTGCCAGCATGGGGGGAACCTATAATTCACCCCTCCACTTT.

The rearrangement uses TRBV7-8 and TRBJ2-1, with TRBD2 matching 9 bases. The CDR3 runs 17 residues. CDR1 and CDR2 from the germline V gene are SGHVS and FQNEAQ. Unmatched junction bases numbered 16, after V lost 4 bases and J lost 9 bases. The CDR3 DNA reads as TGTGCCAGCAGCTCCTCCGTTATCGCGGGGGGGCCCAGTGAGCAGTTCTTC. This codes for CASSSSVIAGGPSEQFF.

This chain connects TRBV9 to TRBJ2-7; tentatively, D is TRBD1 (6 bases). The CDR3 spans 14 residues. The V end lost 4 bases, the J end lost 2 bases, and 13 bases lay between the germline ends. Germline-derived CDR1 and CDR2 are SGDLS and YYNGEE. CDR3 region: CASSHRDTPYEQYF. The CDR3 nucleotides read TGTGCCAGCAGCCACCGGGACACCCCCTACGAGCAGTACTTC.

The V call is TRBV2, the J call TRBJ2-2, with D tentatively TRBD2 (6 bases). V was shortened by 3 bases and J by 8 bases, with 19 bases between the two germline ends. The CDR3 consists of 16 residues. CDR1 is SNHLY, CDR2 FYNNEI, per germline. CDR3 loop: CASSDRFGWGDGELFF. CDR3 DNA: TGTGCCAGCAGTGATCGGTTTGGATGGGGGGATGGGGAGCTGTTTTTT.

As to this clone: One end of the junction does not line up with germline, which may come from a read error. The CDR3 DNA follows: TGTGCCATCAGCGGCTCGGGACAGTACACAGATACGCAGTATTTT. It encodes CAISGSGQYTDTQYF. This chain uses TRBV15 with TRBJ2-3; the match to TRBD1 covers 7 bases. Germline-derived CDR1 and CDR2 are LNHNV and YYDKDF (reference sequence). The CDR3 is made up of 15 amino acids.

The V and J genes are TRBV5-1 and TRBJ2-2, with D maybe TRBD2 (6 bases). V was shortened by 4 bases and J by 6 bases, with 13 bases between the two germline ends. This CDR3 comprises 14 residues. CDR1 and CDR2 (germline): SGHRS, YFSETQ. CDR3 sequence: CASSIRTGAGELFF. The DNA of the CDR3 is TGCGCCAGCAGCATTCGGACGGGGGCCGGGGAGCTGTTTTTT.